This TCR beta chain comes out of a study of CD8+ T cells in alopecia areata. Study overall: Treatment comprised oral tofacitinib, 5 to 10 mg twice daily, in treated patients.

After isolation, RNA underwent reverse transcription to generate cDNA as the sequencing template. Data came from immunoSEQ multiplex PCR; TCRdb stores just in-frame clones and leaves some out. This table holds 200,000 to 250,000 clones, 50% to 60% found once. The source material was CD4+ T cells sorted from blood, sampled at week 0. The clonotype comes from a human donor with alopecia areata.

The DNA for the CDR3 is TGTGCCTGGAGGGGTTTAGGGGCGAATTCACCCCTCCACTTT. Protein sequence: CAWRGLGANSPLHF. V is TRBV30 and J is TRBJ1-6; possible D gene TRBD1, 5 bases. Germline V gene sequence: CDR1 GTSNPN, CDR2 SVGIG (reference sequence). This CDR3 contains 14 residues. Trimming cost V 3 bases and J 7 bases, with 13 bases left between them. The whole variable domain, filled in from reference TRBV30 and TRBJ1-6, reads SQTIHQWPATLVQPVGSPLSLECTVEGTSNPNLYWYRQAAGRGLQLLFYSVGIGQISSEVPQNLSASRPQDRQFILSSKKLLLSDSGFYLCAWRGLGANSPLHFGNGTRLTVT.